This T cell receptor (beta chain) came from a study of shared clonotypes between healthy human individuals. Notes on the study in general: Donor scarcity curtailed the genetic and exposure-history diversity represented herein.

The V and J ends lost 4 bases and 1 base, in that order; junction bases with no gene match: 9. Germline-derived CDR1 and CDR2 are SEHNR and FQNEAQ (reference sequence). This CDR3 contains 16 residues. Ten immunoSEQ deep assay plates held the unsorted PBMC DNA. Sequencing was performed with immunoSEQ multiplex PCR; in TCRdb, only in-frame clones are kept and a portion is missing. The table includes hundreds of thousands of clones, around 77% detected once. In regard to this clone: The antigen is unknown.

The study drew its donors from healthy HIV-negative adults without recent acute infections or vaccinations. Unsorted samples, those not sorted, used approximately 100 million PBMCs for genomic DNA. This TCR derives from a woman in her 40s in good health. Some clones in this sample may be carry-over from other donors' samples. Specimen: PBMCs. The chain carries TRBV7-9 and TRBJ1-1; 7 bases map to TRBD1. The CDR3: CASSSRRTGGNTEAFF. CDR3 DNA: TGTGCCAGCAGCTCCCGTCGGACAGGAGGGAACACTGAAGCTTTCTTT.